The T cell receptor beta chain described here comes from a study of T cell responses to AZD1222 COVID-19 vaccine. As regards this clone: Its matching antigen is unknown.

The germline CDR1 and CDR2 sequences are SGDLS and YYNGEE. Unmatched junction bases numbered 20, after V lost 3 bases and J lost 4 bases. The CDR3 has 19 residues. Clones were sequenced by immunoSEQ multiplex PCR, and TCRdb holds only the in-frame ones, with some missing. The sample has roughly 130,000 clones; 92% are singletons. General study findings and limits: Females made up more of the donors, who were largely white British, and clonal diversity may have come out too low.

This sequence was found in an adult in good health. The chain combines TRBV9 with TRBJ1-2; TRBD1 matches at 8 bases. The sequenced sample was peripheral blood, obtained on day 0 of AZD1222 vaccination. DNA for the CDR3: TGTGCCAGCAGCGCTGAACAGACAGGGGAATCCCTCACCCCCTATGGCTACACCTTC. Residues: CASSAEQTGESLTPYGYTF.